A selection of T cell receptor beta chains follows, all from one sample in a study of response to subunit inactivated influenza vaccine. TCRdb recomputed calls from the RT-PCR reads with MiXCR, one row per CDR3 protein. The sample has roughly 710,000 distinct CDR3 sequences; around 13% are singletons. This specimen consisted of PBMCs from blood, obtained around 14 days before vaccination. These receptors were taken from a man aged 50 to 60 who received an inactivated influenza vaccine. Both conserved end residues are part of each CDR3. D genes are given only for firm matches. Clone size, where shown, is once, few, many, or a class for clones that have expanded.

d_call clone_size j_call v_call cdr3_nt cdr3_aa
TRBD1 few TRBJ1-2 TRBV6-2/TRBV6-3 TGTGCCAGCAGTTACGTACAGGGGGCGACTGGCTACACCTTC CASSYVQGATGYTF
. few TRBJ2-7 TRBV11-1 TGTGCCAGCAGCTTAACAGGGATACAGACCTACGAGCAGTACTTC CASSLTGIQTYEQYF
. . TRBJ2-3 TRBV7-9 TGTGCCAGCAGCTTAGGGGACCGATACGCAGATACGCAGTATTTT CASSLGDRYADTQYF
TRBD2 . TRBJ2-3 TRBV20-1 TGCAGTGCTAGAGCGGCGGGGGGCCTCACAGATACGCAGTATTTT CSARAAGGLTDTQYF
. many TRBJ1-2 TRBV29-1 TGCAGCGTTGGGAGACAGGAGGACTATGGCTACACCTTC CSVGRQEDYGYTF
. . TRBJ1-1 TRBV9 TGTGCCAGCAGCGATTCAGCTTGGGATAAAGCTTTCTTT CASSDSAWDKAFF
. few TRBJ2-7 TRBV7-6 TGTGCCAGCAGCTTATCAGGGGTCGAGCAGTACTTC CASSLSGVEQYF
. many TRBJ1-5 TRBV10-3 TGTGCCATCAGTGAGTCCGTGACCCAGCCCCAGCATTTT CAISESVTQPQHF
TRBD2 . TRBJ2-7 TRBV5-1 TGCGCCAGCAGCTTGGAGGGACTAGCAGAATACGAGCAGTACTTC CASSLEGLAEYEQYF
. many TRBJ2-7 TRBV5-1 TGCGCCAGCAGCTCCGAGGGCCTCTCCTACGAGCAGTACTTC CASSSEGLSYEQYF
TRBD2 . TRBJ2-1 TRBV24-1 TGTGCCACCAGTGGCCTAGCGGCCTACAATGAGCAGTTCTTC CATSGLAAYNEQFF
TRBD2 . TRBJ2-3 TRBV10-2 TGCGCCAGCAGTAGACTAGCCACTAGCACAGATACGCAGTATTTT CASSRLATSTDTQYF
. many TRBJ2-1 TRBV19 TGTGCCAGTAACCTAGGGGGATACAATGAGCAGTTCTTC CASNLGGYNEQFF
. . TRBJ2-5 TRBV4-3 TGCGCCAGCAGCCCCGCGTACCAGGGAGAGACCCAGTACTTC CASSPAYQGETQYF
. many TRBJ1-5 TRBV24-1 TGTGCCACCAGTGGACCCGAGGGTCAGCCCCAGCATTTT CATSGPEGQPQHF
. many TRBJ1-4 TRBV4-2 TGTGCCAGCAGCCAACTCGGAGGGGGTGAAAAACTGTTTTTT CASSQLGGGEKLFF
. few TRBJ2-1 TRBV28 TGTGCCAGCGCCCAATCCGGGCAGGGAGACAATGAGCAGTTCTTC CASAQSGQGDNEQFF
TRBD1 . TRBJ2-3 TRBV5-1 TGCGCCAGCAAGGACAGGGCTAGCACAGATACGCAGTATTTT CASKDRASTDTQYF
. . TRBJ2-7 TRBV14 TGTGCCAGCAGCCAACAGGTGACTTTAACCTACGAGCAGTACTTC CASSQQVTLTYEQYF
TRBD1 . TRBJ1-2 TRBV27 TGTGCCAGCAGACCCGACAGGGGGTCCGGTGGCTACACCTTC CASRPDRGSGGYTF
TRBD1 . TRBJ2-7 TRBV7-9 TGTGCCAGCAGCCCTCGGGGACAGGGGTCGGTCGAGCAGTACTTC CASSPRGQGSVEQYF
. many TRBJ1-1 TRBV5-1 TGCGCCAGCAGCTTGGAATACACGGCGAACACTGAAGCTTTCTTT CASSLEYTANTEAFF
. few TRBJ1-3 TRBV20-1 TGCAGTGCTAGCGGCAACTCTGGAAACACCATATATTTT CSASGNSGNTIYF
TRBD2 . TRBJ2-7 TRBV12-3/TRBV12-4 TGTGCCAGCAGTTCCAGACTAGCGGGGGATTACGAGCAGTACTTC CASSSRLAGDYEQYF
TRBD1 . TRBJ1-4 TRBV6-5 TGTGCCAGCAGTTACGACAGGGGTGAAAAACTGTTTTTT CASSYDRGEKLFF
TRBD1 . TRBJ1-2 TRBV5-1 TGCGCCAGCAGCTGGGGACAGGGAAACGGCTACACCTTC CASSWGQGNGYTF
. few TRBJ2-2 TRBV10-3 TGTGCCATCACCGTAGGGAGAATTCTTGGCACCGGGGAGCTGTTTTTT CAITVGRILGTGELFF
. few TRBJ2-2 TRBV12-3/TRBV12-4 TGTGCCAGCAGTACAGTGGGGTTCCAGGAGCTGTTTTTT CASSTVGFQELFF
. . TRBJ2-3 TRBV10-3 TGTGCCACTAGAGCCGGGGCGGACACAGATACGCAGTATTTT CATRAGADTDTQYF
TRBD1 . TRBJ2-1 TRBV5-5 TGTGCCAGCAGTTTAGACAGGGGCGACTACAATGAGCAGTTCTTC CASSLDRGDYNEQFF
. once TRBJ2-5 TRBV15 TGTGCCACCAGCAGAGAGGCGACACCGGAGACCCAGTACTTC CATSREATPETQYF
. few TRBJ2-5 TRBV5-1 TGCGCCAGCAGCGCGGGACTCGGAGGACAGACCCAGTACTTC CASSAGLGGQTQYF
. few TRBJ2-3 TRBV7-8 TGTGCCAGCAGCTTAGTATCACGGGGGATCCTTACAGATACGCAGTATTTT CASSLVSRGILTDTQYF
. few TRBJ2-1 TRBV4-2 TGTGCCAGCAGCCAAGTCTACAATGAGCAGTTCTTC CASSQVYNEQFF
TRBD2 few TRBJ2-5 TRBV7-2 TGTGCCAGCAGCTTAGTGGGGTTAGCGGGAGGTCAAGAGACCCAGTACTTC CASSLVGLAGGQETQYF
. few TRBJ2-1 TRBV11-2 TGTGCCAGCAGCTTAGGGGGGGAGTTTGAGCAGTTCTTC CASSLGGEFEQFF
TRBD2 . TRBJ2-1 TRBV29-1 TGCAGCGTAGGAGGGACTAGCGGGAGCAATCACAATGAGCAGTTCTTC CSVGGTSGSNHNEQFF
TRBD1 few TRBJ2-7 TRBV7-9 TGTGCCAGCAACCCGGACAGGGGAGGTTACGAGCAGTACTTC CASNPDRGGYEQYF
TRBD2 few TRBJ2-7 TRBV29-1 TGCAGCGTAGGCGGGAGGGCCGTGGGGGAGCAGTACTTC CSVGGRAVGEQYF
TRBD1 . TRBJ1-6 TRBV6-1 TGTGCCAGCAGAAAAGAGGGGGCTGGCAATTCACCCCTCCACTTT CASRKEGAGNSPLHF
TRBD1 few TRBJ1-6 TRBV5-6 TGTGCCAGCAGCTTGGATACCGGGACAGGGGGTTCACCCCTCCACTTT CASSLDTGTGGSPLHF
. few TRBJ1-2 TRBV28 TGTGCCAGCAGCCAGGGACCGGCGTATGGCTACACCTTC CASSQGPAYGYTF
. few TRBJ1-1 TRBV20-1 TGCAGTGCCCCGACCGGGGCCCTGGGCACTGAAGCTTTCTTT CSAPTGALGTEAFF
. . TRBJ2-7 TRBV6-1 TGTGCCAGCAGTGACGGGGGGCTTTCGAACGAGCAGTACTTC CASSDGGLSNEQYF
. . TRBJ2-3 TRBV4-2 TGTGCCATGAGCCCGGGACGAAGCACAGATACGCAGTATTTT CAMSPGRSTDTQYF
TRBD2 . TRBJ2-1 TRBV11-1 TGTGCCAGCAGCTTAGGACTAGCGGGAGTGACTTACAATGAGCAGTTCTTC CASSLGLAGVTYNEQFF
. many TRBJ2-1 TRBV5-1 TGCGCCAGCAGCTTGGATACAGGAGGGGTGAATGAGCAGTTCTTC CASSLDTGGVNEQFF
. few TRBJ1-1 TRBV5-1 TGCGCCAGCAGCTTAGACACCAGGAACACTGAAGCTTTCTTT CASSLDTRNTEAFF
. . TRBJ1-3 TRBV28 TGTGCCAGCAGTTTAGGGCGACCCTCTGGAAACACCATATATTTT CASSLGRPSGNTIYF
. . TRBJ2-3 TRBV11-1 TGTGCCAGCAGCGGGGCCCTAGGAAGCACAGATACGCAGTATTTT CASSGALGSTDTQYF
. few TRBJ2-3 TRBV19 TGTGCCAGTAGTGCACGGGCAGATACGCAGTATTTT CASSARADTQYF
TRBD2 . TRBJ2-3 TRBV10-3 TGTGCCATCAGTGAAGGTCTAGCGGGAGAGGGTACGCAGTATTTT CAISEGLAGEGTQYF
TRBD1 . TRBJ1-4 TRBV7-2 TGTGCCAGCAGCGTACAGGCAGGGGGCATTGAAAAACTGTTTTTT CASSVQAGGIEKLFF
. . TRBJ2-3 TRBV29-1 TGCAGCGTTGACCTGGCCAGCACAGATACGCAGTATTTT CSVDLASTDTQYF